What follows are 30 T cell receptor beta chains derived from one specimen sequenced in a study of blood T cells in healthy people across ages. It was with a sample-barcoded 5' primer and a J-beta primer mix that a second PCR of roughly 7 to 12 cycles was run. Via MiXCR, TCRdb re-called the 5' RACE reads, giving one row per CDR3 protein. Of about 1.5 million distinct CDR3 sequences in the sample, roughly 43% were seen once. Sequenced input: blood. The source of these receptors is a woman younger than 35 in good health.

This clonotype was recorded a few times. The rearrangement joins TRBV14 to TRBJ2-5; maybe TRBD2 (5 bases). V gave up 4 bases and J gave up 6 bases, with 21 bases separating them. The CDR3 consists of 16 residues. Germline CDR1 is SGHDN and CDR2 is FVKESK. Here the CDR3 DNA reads TGTGCCAGCAGCCCTCGATCCGGGCTAGCTCTGAAGACCCAGTACTTC. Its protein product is CASSPRSGLALKTQYF.

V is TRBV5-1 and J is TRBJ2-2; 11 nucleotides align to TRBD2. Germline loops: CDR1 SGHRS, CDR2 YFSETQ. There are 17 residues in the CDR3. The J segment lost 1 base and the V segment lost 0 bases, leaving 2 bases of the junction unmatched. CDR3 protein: CASSLGLAGKNTGELFF. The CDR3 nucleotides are TGCGCCAGCAGCTTGGGACTAGCGGGGAAGAACACCGGGGAGCTGTTTTTT.

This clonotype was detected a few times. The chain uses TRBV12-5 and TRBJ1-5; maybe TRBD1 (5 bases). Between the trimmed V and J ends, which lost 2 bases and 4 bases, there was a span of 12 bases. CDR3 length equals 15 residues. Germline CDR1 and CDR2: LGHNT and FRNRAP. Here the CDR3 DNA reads TGTGCTAGTGGTTTGACCGGGACGGAGAATCAGCCCCAGCATTTT. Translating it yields CASGLTGTENQPQHF.

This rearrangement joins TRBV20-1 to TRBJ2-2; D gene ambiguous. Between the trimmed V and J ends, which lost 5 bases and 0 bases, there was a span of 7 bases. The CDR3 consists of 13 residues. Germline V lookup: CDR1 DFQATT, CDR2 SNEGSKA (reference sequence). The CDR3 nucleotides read TGCAGTGCTTGGGAAGCGAACACCGGGGAGCTGTTTTTT. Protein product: CSAWEANTGELFF.

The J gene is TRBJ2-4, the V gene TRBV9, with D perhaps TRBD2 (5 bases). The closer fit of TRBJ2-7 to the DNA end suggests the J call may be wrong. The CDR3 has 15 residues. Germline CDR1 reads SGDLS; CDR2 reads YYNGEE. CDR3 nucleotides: TGTGCCAGCAGCGCCGATCTCGCGGGCTACTACGAGCAGTACTTC. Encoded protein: CASSADLAGYYEQYF.

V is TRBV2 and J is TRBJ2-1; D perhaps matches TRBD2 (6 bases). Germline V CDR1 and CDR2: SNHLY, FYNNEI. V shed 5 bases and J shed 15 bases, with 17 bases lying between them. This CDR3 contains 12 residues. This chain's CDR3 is CASSPDPGGLFF. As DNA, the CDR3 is TGTGCCAGCAGTCCGGACCCCGGAGGGTTGTTCTTC. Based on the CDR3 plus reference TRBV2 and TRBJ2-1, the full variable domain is EPEVTQTPSHQVTQMGQEVILRCVPISNHLYFYWYRQILGQKVEFLVSFYNNEISEKSEIFDDQFSVERPDGSNFTLKIRSTKLEDSAMYFCASSPDPGGLFFGPGTRLTVL.

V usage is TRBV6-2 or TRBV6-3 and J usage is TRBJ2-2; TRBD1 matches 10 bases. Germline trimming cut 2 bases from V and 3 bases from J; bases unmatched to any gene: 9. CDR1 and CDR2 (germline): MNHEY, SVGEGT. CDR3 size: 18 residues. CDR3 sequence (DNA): TGTGCCAGCAGTTACGCGCTTGAGGGGACAGGGGACACCGGGGAGCTGTTTTTT. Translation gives CASSYALEGTGDTGELFF.

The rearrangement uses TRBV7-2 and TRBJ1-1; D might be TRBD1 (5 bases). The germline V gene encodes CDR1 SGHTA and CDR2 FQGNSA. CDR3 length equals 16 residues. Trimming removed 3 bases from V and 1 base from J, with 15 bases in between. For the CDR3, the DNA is TGTGCCAGCAGCTTTTTAGGGGCGCTTGAGAACACTGAAGCTTTCTTT. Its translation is CASSFLGALENTEAFF.

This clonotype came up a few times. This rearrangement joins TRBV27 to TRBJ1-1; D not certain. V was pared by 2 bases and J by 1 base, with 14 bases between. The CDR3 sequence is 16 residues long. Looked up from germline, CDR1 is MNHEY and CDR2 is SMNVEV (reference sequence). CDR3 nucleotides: TGTGCCAGCAGTTTACGTCGGGGTCGGGGGAACACTGAAGCTTTCTTT. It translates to CASSLRRGRGNTEAFF.

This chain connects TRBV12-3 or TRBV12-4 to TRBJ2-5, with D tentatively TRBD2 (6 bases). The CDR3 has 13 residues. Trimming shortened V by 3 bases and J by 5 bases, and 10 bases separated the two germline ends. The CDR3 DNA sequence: TGTGCCAGCAGTTTCGTGAGCGGGGAGACCCAGTACTTC. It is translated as CASSFVSGETQYF.

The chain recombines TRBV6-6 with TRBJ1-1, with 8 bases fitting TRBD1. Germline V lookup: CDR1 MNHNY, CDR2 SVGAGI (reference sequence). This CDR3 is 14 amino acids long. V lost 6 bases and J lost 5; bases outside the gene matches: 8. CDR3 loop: CASSRTGMGTEAFF. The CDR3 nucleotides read TGTGCCAGCAGCCGGACAGGGATGGGGACTGAAGCTTTCTTT.

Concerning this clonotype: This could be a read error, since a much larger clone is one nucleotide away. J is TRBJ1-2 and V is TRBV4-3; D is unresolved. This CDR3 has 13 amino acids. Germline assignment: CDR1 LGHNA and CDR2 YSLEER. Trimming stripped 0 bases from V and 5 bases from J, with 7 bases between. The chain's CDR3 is CASSQDREYGYTF. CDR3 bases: TGCGCCAGCAGCCAAGATCGGGAGTATGGCTACACCTTC.

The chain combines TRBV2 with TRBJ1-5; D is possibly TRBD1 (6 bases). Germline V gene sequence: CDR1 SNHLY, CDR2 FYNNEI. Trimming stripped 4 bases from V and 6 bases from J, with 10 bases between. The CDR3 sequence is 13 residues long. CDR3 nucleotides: TGTGCCAGCAGTGGTGGACAGCCTCAGCCCCAGCATTTT. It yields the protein CASSGGQPQPQHF.

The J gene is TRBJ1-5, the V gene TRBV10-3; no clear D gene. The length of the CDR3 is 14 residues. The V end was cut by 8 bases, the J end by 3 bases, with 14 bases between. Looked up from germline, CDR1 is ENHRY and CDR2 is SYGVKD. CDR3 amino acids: CAIWGGRVNQPQHF. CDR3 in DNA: TGTGCCATCTGGGGAGGCCGCGTCAATCAGCCCCAGCATTTT.

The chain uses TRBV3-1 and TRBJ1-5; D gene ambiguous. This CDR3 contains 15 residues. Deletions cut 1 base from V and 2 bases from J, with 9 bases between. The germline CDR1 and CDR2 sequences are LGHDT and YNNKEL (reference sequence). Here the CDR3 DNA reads TGTGCCAGCAGCCAAGGGATAACGCGCAATCAGCCCCAGCATTTT. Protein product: CASSQGITRNQPQHF.

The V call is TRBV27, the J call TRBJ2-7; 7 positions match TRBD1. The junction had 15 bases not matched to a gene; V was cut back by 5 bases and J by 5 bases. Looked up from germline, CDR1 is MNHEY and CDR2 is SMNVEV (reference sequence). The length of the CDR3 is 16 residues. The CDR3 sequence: CASSPTGPRQGHEQYF. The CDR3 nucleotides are TGTGCCAGCAGTCCAACGGGGCCCCGACAGGGCCACGAGCAGTACTTC.

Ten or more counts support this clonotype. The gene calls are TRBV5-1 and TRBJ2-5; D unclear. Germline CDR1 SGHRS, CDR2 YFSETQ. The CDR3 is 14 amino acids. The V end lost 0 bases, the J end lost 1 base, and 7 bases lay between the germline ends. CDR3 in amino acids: CASSLGLVQETQYF. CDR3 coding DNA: TGCGCCAGCAGCTTGGGACTTGTCCAAGAGACCCAGTACTTC.

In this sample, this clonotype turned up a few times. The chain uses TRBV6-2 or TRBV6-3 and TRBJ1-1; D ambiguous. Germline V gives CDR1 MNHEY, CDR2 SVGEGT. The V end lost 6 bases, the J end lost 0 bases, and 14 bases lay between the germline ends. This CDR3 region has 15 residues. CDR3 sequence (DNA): TGTGCCAGCAGAGCCTACTCGGAGATGAACACTGAAGCTTTCTTT. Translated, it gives CASRAYSEMNTEAFF.

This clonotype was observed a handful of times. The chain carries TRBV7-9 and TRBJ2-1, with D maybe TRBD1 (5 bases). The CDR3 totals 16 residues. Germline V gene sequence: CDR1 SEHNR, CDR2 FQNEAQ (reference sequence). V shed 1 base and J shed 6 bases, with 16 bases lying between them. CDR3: CASSLVGRGPINEQFF. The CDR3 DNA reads TGTGCCAGCAGCTTAGTGGGGCGCGGACCGATCAATGAGCAGTTCTTC.

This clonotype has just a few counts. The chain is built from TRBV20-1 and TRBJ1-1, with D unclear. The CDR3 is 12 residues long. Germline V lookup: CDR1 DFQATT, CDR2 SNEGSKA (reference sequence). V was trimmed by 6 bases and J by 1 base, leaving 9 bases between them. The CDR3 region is CSAPRQNTEAFF. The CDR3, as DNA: TGCAGTGCCCCCCGACAGAACACTGAAGCTTTCTTT.

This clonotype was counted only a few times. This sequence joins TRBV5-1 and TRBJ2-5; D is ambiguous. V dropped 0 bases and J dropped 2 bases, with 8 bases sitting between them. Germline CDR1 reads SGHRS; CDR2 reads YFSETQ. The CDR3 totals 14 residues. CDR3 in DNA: TGCGCCAGCAGCTTGGCCCAGGAGCAAGAGACCCAGTACTTC. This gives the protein CASSLAQEQETQYF.

In DNA form, the CDR3 reads TGCGCCAGCAGCTTGGGAAGACAGGCGGACTACGAGCAGTACTTC. Translated, it gives CASSLGRQADYEQYF. The chain recombines TRBV5-1 with TRBJ2-7; maybe TRBD1 (6 bases). The length of the CDR3 is 15 residues. With 0 bases removed from V and 3 bases from J, the gap between germline ends came to 13 bases. CDR1 is SGHRS, CDR2 YFSETQ, per germline.

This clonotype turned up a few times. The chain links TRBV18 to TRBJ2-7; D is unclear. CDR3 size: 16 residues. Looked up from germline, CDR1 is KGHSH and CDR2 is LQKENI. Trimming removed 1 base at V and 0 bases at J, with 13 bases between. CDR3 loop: CASSPQAGPYSYEQYF. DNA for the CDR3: TGTGCCAGCTCACCACAAGCAGGACCCTACTCCTACGAGCAGTACTTC.

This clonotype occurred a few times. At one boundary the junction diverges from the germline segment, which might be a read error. The CDR3 sequence: CASSLTPTSGTYNEQFF. The DNA for the CDR3 is TGTGCTAGCAGCTTAACCCCAACTAGCGGGACCTACAATGAGCAGTTCTTC. V is TRBV7-3 and J is TRBJ2-1, with 10 bases identical to TRBD2. This CDR3 spans 17 amino acids. Germline V gene lookup returns CDR1 SGHTA and CDR2 FQGTGA.

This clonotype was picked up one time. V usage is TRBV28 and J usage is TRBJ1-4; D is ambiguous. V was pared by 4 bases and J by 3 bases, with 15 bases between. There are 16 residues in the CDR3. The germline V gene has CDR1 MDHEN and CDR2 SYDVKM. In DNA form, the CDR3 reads TGTGCCAGCAGTTCCCCTTGGACGTCGGCTAATGAAAAACTGTTTTTT. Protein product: CASSSPWTSANEKLFF.

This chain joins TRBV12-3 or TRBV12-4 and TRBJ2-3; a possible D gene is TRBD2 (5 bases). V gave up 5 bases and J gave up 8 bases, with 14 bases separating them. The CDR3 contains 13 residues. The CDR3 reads CASSVYLAGTQYF. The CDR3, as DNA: TGTGCCAGCAGTGTATACCTAGCCGGTACGCAGTATTTT.

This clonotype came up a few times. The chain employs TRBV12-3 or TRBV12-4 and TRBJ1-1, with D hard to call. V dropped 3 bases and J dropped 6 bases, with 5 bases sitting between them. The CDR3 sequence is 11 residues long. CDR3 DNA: TGTGCCAGCAGTTTTCGATCTGAAGCTTTCTTT. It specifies CASSFRSEAFF.

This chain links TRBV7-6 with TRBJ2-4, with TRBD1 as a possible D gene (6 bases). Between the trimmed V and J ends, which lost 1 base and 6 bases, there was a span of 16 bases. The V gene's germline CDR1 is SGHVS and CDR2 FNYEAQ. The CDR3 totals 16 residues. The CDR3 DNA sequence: TGTGCCAGCAGCTTAGGAGCACTGGGGGCCCTAAACATTCAGTACTTC. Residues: CASSLGALGALNIQYF.

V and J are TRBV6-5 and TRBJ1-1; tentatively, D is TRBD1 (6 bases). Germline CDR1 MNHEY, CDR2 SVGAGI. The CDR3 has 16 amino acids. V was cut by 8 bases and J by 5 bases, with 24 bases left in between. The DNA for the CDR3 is TGTGCCAGCGCCGACTCCTCCAGGGGAATAGGGACTGAAGCTTTCTTT. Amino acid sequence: CASADSSRGIGTEAFF.

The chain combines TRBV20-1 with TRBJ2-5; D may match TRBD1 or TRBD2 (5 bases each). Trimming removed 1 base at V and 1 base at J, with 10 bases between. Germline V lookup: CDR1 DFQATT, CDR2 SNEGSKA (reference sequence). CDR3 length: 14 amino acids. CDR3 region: CSARGGPRQETQYF. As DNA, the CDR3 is TGCAGTGCTAGAGGGGGACCGCGCCAAGAGACCCAGTACTTC.